These 5 T cell receptor beta chains originate from one sample sequenced in a study of T cells after yellow fever vaccination. TCRdb called the 5' RACE reads again in MiXCR, with one record for every CDR3 protein. Among a few hundred thousand distinct CDR3 sequences listed, around 4.4% were seen once. The specimen was PBMCs, collected 15 days after the yellow fever booster vaccination. The origin of the receptors is a man aged 18 to 30 who received the YFV17D yellow fever vaccine.

The chain employs TRBV12-3 or TRBV12-4 and TRBJ2-5; D call uncertain. The CDR3 runs 13 residues. V was cut by 5 bases and J by 5 bases, with 12 bases left in between. CDR3 amino acids: CASSPSPVETQYF. CDR3 in DNA: TGTGCCAGCAGTCCCTCTCCGGTGGAGACCCAGTACTTC.

The sample holds many counts of this clonotype. CDR3 nucleotide sequence: TGTGCCAGCTCACCGACAGGGAACTCCTACAATGAGCAGTTCTTC. It codes for CASSPTGNSYNEQFF. V and J are TRBV18 and TRBJ2-1; 7 bases are shared with TRBD1. The V and J ends lost 3 bases and 0 bases, in that order; junction bases with no gene match: 2. The CDR3 consists of 15 residues. Germline CDR1 reads KGHSH; CDR2 reads LQKENI.

The sample holds many counts of this clonotype. The rearrangement joins TRBV5-1 to TRBJ2-5, with a weak D call TRBD1 (6 bases). The V and J ends lost 1 base and 0 bases respectively, with 13 bases between them. CDR3 length equals 16 residues. In germline, CDR1 is SGHRS, CDR2 YFSETQ. CDR3 bases: TGCGCCAGCAGCTTGACAGGGCGGTATGACCAAGAGACCCAGTACTTC. Amino acids: CASSLTGRYDQETQYF.

This clonotype was detected ten times or more. The chain links TRBV20-1 to TRBJ2-6; D is unclear. The CDR3 is made up of 14 amino acids. Trimming removed 5 bases at V and 1 base at J, with 9 bases between. Germline V gene data show CDR1 as DFQATT and CDR2 as SNEGSKA (reference sequence). CDR3 nucleotide sequence: TGCAGTGCTCCGGACCGGTCTGGGGCCAACGTCCTGACTTTC. Translated: CSAPDRSGANVLTF.

This chain connects TRBV18 to TRBJ2-7; the D gene is possibly TRBD1 (6 bases). V gave up 3 bases and J gave up 2 bases, with 14 bases separating them. CDR1 KGHSH and CDR2 LQKENI come from the germline V gene. This CDR3 is 15 amino acids long. The DNA for the CDR3 is TGTGCCAGCTCACCCGAAAGCACAGGGCCCTACGAGCAGTACGTC. It specifies CASSPESTGPYEQYV.